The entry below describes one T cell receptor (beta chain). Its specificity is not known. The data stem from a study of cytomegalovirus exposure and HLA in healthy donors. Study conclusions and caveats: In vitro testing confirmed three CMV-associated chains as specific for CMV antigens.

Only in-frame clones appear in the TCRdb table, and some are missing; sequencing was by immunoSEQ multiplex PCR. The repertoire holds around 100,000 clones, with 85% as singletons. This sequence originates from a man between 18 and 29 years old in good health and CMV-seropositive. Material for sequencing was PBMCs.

The CDR3 sequence: CASSLGRATDTQYF. The DNA for the CDR3 is TGCGCCAGCAGCTTGGGCAGGGCCACAGATACGCAGTATTTT. The rearrangement joins TRBV5-1 to TRBJ2-3, with D perhaps TRBD1 (5 bases). This CDR3 comprises 14 residues. Looked up from germline, CDR1 is SGHRS and CDR2 is YFSETQ. V was shortened by 0 bases and J by 2 bases, with 7 bases between the two germline ends. Using reference TRBV5-1 and TRBJ2-3 for the parts outside the CDR3, the full variable domain is KAGVTQTPRYLIKTRGQQVTLSCSPISGHRSVSWYQQTPGQGLQFLFEYFSETQRNKGNFPGRFSGRQFSNSRSEMNVSTLELGDSALYLCASSLGRATDTQYFGPGTRLTVL.